This passage covers 31 T cell receptor beta chains from one sample sequenced in a study of blood T cell repertoires in COVID-19. TCRdb's table, derived via immunoSEQ multiplex PCR, lists solely in-frame clones and lacks some. The sample lists about 58,000 clones; around nine tenths were seen once. Sample: peripheral blood. All receptors come from a woman aged 55-75 years with active COVID-19.

V usage is TRBV5-1 and J usage is TRBJ2-3; D is uncertain. The germline gives CDR1 SGHRS, CDR2 YFSETQ. The CDR3 contains 13 residues. V lost 3 bases to trimming and J lost 1 base, with 6 bases between them. The CDR3 region has the DNA TGCGCCAGCAGCTCTGCGGGCACAGATACGCAGTATTTT. Its translation is CASSSAGTDTQYF.

The V and J genes are TRBV10-3 and TRBJ1-6; 7 nucleotides agree with TRBD1. The ends lost 10 bases at V and 0 bases at J; junction bases unmatched: 12. The CDR3 is 17 residues long. Germline lookup yields CDR1 ENHRY and CDR2 SYGVKD. CDR3: CATLDREESSYNSPLHF. The CDR3 DNA follows: TGTGCCACCCTCGACAGGGAAGAGAGCTCCTATAATTCACCCCTCCACTTT.

The chain employs TRBV12-3 or TRBV12-4 and TRBJ2-7, with TRBD2 matching 7 bases. Trimming removed 6 bases from V and 6 bases from J; junction bases left unmatched: 8. CDR3 size: 13 residues. CDR3 region: CASRDPGLVEQYF. The CDR3 DNA follows: TGTGCCAGCAGGGACCCCGGACTAGTCGAGCAGTACTTC.

The chain combines TRBV7-9 with TRBJ2-3, with 8 bases identical to TRBD1. The CDR3 covers 17 residues. Germline values: CDR1 SEHNR, CDR2 FQNEAQ (reference sequence). The junction had 17 bases not matched to a gene; V was cut back by 5 bases and J by 7 bases. Here the CDR3 DNA reads TGTGCCAGCAGCCCCGGACAGGGTCTATTTTCTTTATATACGCAGTATTTT. Translating gives CASSPGQGLFSLYTQYF.

This clone was observed a handful of times. The J gene is TRBJ1-3, the V gene TRBV6-6; no definite D call. CDR1 MNHNY and CDR2 SVGAGI come from the germline V gene (reference sequence). The CDR3 runs to 13 residues. V shed 0 bases and J shed 4 bases, with 4 bases lying between them. This chain's CDR3 is CASSYSTGNTIYF. Here the CDR3 DNA reads TGTGCCAGCAGTTACTCGACAGGAAACACCATATATTTT.

V gene TRBV19 combines with J gene TRBJ1-6; 11 bases fit TRBD1. The CDR3 contains 15 residues. The V and J ends lost 10 bases and 13 bases, in that order; junction bases with no gene match: 15. Looked up from germline, CDR1 is LNHDA and CDR2 is SQIVND (reference sequence). The CDR3 DNA reads as TGTGCCACCAGCCGGCTCGGGACAGGGGGTCCGCCCCTCCACTTT. This gives the protein CATSRLGTGGPPLHF.

The chain joins TRBV19 to TRBJ1-3; weak D call: TRBD1 (5 bases). The CDR3 contains 15 residues. The V end was cut by 6 bases, the J end by 5 bases, with 17 bases between. CDR1 and CDR2 from the germline V gene are LNHDA and SQIVND (reference sequence). This chain's CDR3 is CASRETAPGRNTIYF. The CDR3 DNA follows: TGTGCCAGTAGAGAGACAGCGCCCGGAAGAAACACCATATATTTT.

The J gene is TRBJ1-5, the V gene TRBV9, with 7 bases fitting TRBD1. The CDR3 covers 15 residues. Germline V CDR1 and CDR2: SGDLS, YYNGEE. Trimming cost V 4 bases and J 1 base; bases outside gene matches: 5. The CDR3 region has the DNA TGTGCCAGCAGCCAGGGGGGTAGGAGCAATCAGCCCCAGCATTTT. Translating gives CASSQGGRSNQPQHF.

This chain links TRBV6-6 with TRBJ1-2, with a weak D call TRBD1 (5 bases). CDR1 is MNHNY, CDR2 SVGAGI, per germline (reference sequence). This CDR3 comprises 12 residues. Trimming left V 7 bases short and J 8 bases short, with 14 bases between. For the CDR3, the DNA is TGTGCCAGCACTCAGATAGGGGAAGGCTACACCTTC. Protein sequence: CASTQIGEGYTF.

This clone was observed a handful of times. This chain joins TRBV4-1 and TRBJ2-1; tentatively, D is TRBD1 (6 bases). The V end lost 3 bases, the J end lost 0 bases, and 12 bases lay between the germline ends. Per germline, CDR1 MGHRA and CDR2 YSYEKL. The CDR3 covers 16 residues. In nucleotides, the CDR3 is TGCGCCAGCAGCCACTTTGAGGGGGACTCCTACAATGAGCAGTTCTTC. Protein sequence: CASSHFEGDSYNEQFF.

V and J are TRBV6-2 or TRBV6-3 and TRBJ2-1; 7 nucleotides agree with TRBD2. CDR1 and CDR2 from the germline V gene are MNHEY and SVGEGT. CDR3 size: 15 residues. The V segment lost 4 bases and the J segment 3 bases; nucleotides outside the gene matches: 6. In nucleotides, the CDR3 is TGTGCCAGCAGTTCATCTGGCGGGGGCTACAATGAGCAGTTCTTC. Protein: CASSSSGGGYNEQFF.

The chain joins TRBV6-1 to TRBJ1-2; possible D gene TRBD1, 5 bases. The V and J ends lost 1 base and 0 bases respectively, with 15 bases between them. Germline lookup yields CDR1 MNHNS and CDR2 SASEGT. The CDR3 length is 17 residues. The CDR3 here is CASSEGRAHPANYGYTF. The CDR3 region has the DNA TGTGCCAGCAGTGAAGGCAGGGCCCATCCAGCTAACTATGGCTACACCTTC.

This chain joins TRBV3-1 (or the pseudogene TRBV3-2) and TRBJ2-1; a possible D gene is TRBD2 (7 bases). V was shortened by 0 bases and J by 7 bases, with 16 bases between the two germline ends. The CDR3 contains 16 residues. Germline loops: CDR1 LGHDT, CDR2 YNNKEL (reference sequence). The CDR3 coding sequence is TGTGCCAGCAGCCAAGAGGGGGGGGGCCTTTTTAATGAGCAGTTCTTC. It yields the protein CASSQEGGGLFNEQFF.

J is TRBJ2-7 and V is TRBV6-5; 7 bases fit TRBD1. Germline V gene sequence: CDR1 MNHEY, CDR2 SVGAGI. V dropped 5 bases and J dropped 4; count of bases not matched to a gene: 8. This CDR3 contains 14 residues. CDR3 nucleotides: TGTGCCAGCAGTAGCGACAGGGATTTATACGAGCAGTACTTC. Translated: CASSSDRDLYEQYF.

The rearrangement joins TRBV2 to TRBJ1-5, with D perhaps TRBD1 (6 bases). This CDR3 comprises 14 residues. CDR1 and CDR2 (germline): SNHLY, FYNNEI. With 7 bases removed from V and 6 bases from J, the gap between germline ends came to 16 bases. The CDR3 DNA is TGTGCCAGCACCGGGGGGGCGAGAGGTCAGCCCCAGCATTTT. Its translation: CASTGGARGQPQHF. Complete variable domain (other parts from reference TRBV2 and TRBJ1-5): EPEVTQTPSHQVTQMGQEVILRCVPISNHLYFYWYRQILGQKVEFLVSFYNNEISEKSEIFDDQFSVERPDGSNFTLKIRSTKLEDSAMYFCASTGGARGQPQHFGDGTRLSIL.

This clone turned up a few times. The junction shows a germline mismatch at one end, possibly a read error. The chain uses TRBV30 and TRBJ1-2, with D perhaps matching TRBD1 (6 bases). The germline V gene encodes CDR1 GTSNPN and CDR2 SVGIG (reference sequence). There are 13 residues in the CDR3. CDR3 sequence: CAWSVQGIYGYTF. The DNA for the CDR3 is TGTGCCTGGAGTGTACAGGGAATCTATGGATACACCTTC.

This chain connects TRBV7-9 to TRBJ2-7; the D is unclear. In germline, CDR1 is SEHNR, CDR2 FQNEAQ (reference sequence). V lost 5 bases and J 4 bases, leaving 15 bases between the germline ends. There are 14 residues in the CDR3. The CDR3 is CASSNLRGSYEQYF. DNA of the CDR3: TGTGCCAGCAGCAACCTACGCGGCAGTTACGAGCAGTACTTC.

This rearrangement joins TRBV3-1 (or the pseudogene TRBV3-2) to TRBJ1-2; TRBD1 agrees at 7 bases. This CDR3 has 14 residues. V lost 3 bases, J lost 8 bases, and 9 bases stayed unmatched. In germline, CDR1 is LGHDT, CDR2 YNNKEL (reference sequence). CDR3 DNA sequence: TGTGCCAGCAGCCACCAGACAGGGAAGCAAGGCTACACCTTC. Encoded protein: CASSHQTGKQGYTF.

V is TRBV9 and J is TRBJ2-1; D is unclear. This CDR3 spans 14 amino acids. Trimming removed 0 bases at V and 5 bases at J, with 9 bases between. The germline V gene encodes CDR1 SGDLS and CDR2 YYNGEE. The CDR3 region is CASSVDPGDNEQFF. In nucleotides, the CDR3 is TGTGCCAGCAGCGTAGATCCTGGAGACAATGAGCAGTTCTTC.

Notes on this clone: A read error may produce the germline difference seen at one junction end. Additional DNA sequences in this sample encode the identical CDR3. The rearrangement links TRBV19 to TRBJ1-2; possible D gene TRBD1, 5 bases. CDR3 length equals 13 residues. In germline, CDR1 is LNHDA, CDR2 SQIVND (reference sequence). In DNA form, the CDR3 reads TGTGCCAGTAGTATTGGAGGGGCCTACGGCTACACCTTT. Encoded protein: CASSIGGAYGYTF.

This chain joins TRBV6-5 and TRBJ2-7; TRBD1 is a possible D gene (6 bases). V was cut by 4 bases and J by 1 base, with 8 bases left in between. CDR1 and CDR2 from the germline V gene are MNHEY and SVGAGI. The CDR3 covers 13 residues. CDR3 sequence reads: CASSSDSSYEQYF. The CDR3 DNA reads as TGTGCCAGCAGTTCGGACAGTTCCTACGAGCAGTACTTC.

This CDR3 is CASRLSGGNYNEQFF. The CDR3 nucleotides read TGTGCCAGCAGACTAAGCGGGGGGAACTACAATGAGCAGTTCTTC. The chain is built from TRBV5-4 and TRBJ2-1; 9 bases line up with TRBD2. Trimming at V came to 5 bases and at J to 3 bases, leaving 6 bases not matched to a gene. The germline gives CDR1 SGHNT, CDR2 YYREEE (reference sequence). The CDR3 runs 15 residues.

This clone was observed once. V and J are TRBV5-6 and TRBJ2-1; D is ambiguous. Germline V gene lookup returns CDR1 SGHDT and CDR2 YYEEEE. This CDR3 has 14 amino acids. Trimming pared 1 base from V and 0 bases from J, leaving 5 bases between. CDR3 loop: CASSLLSSYNEQFF. CDR3 bases: TGTGCCAGCAGCTTGTTGAGCTCCTACAATGAGCAGTTCTTC.

The chain carries TRBV10-3 and TRBJ1-2, with 10 nucleotides matching TRBD1. The length of the CDR3 is 14 residues. J lost 6 bases, V lost 6 bases, and 7 bases had no gene match. Germline V lookup: CDR1 ENHRY, CDR2 SYGVKD. CDR3 sequence reads: CAIRETGGDDGYTF. Here the CDR3 DNA reads TGTGCCATCAGGGAGACAGGGGGCGATGATGGCTACACCTTC.

The rearrangement links TRBV29-1 to TRBJ1-2, with D maybe TRBD1 (6 bases). Germline assignment: CDR1 SQVTM and CDR2 ANQGSEA. The CDR3 extends over 13 amino acids. V was trimmed by 3 bases and J by 8 bases, leaving 16 bases between them. The CDR3 coding sequence is TGCAGCGTTGAGGCAGGGGATCGGTTAGGCTACACCTTC. Amino acids: CSVEAGDRLGYTF. Based on the CDR3 plus reference TRBV29-1 and TRBJ1-2, the full variable domain is SAVISQKPSRDICQRGTSLTIQCQVDSQVTMMFWYRQQPGQSLTLIATANQGSEATYESGFVIDKFPISRPNLTFSTLTVSNMSPEDSSIYLCSVEAGDRLGYTFGSGTRLTVV.

This chain joins TRBV6-1 and TRBJ1-2; 8 nucleotides agree with TRBD1. V was clipped by 0 bases and J by 8 bases; unmatched bases: 20. This CDR3 has 19 residues. The germline gives CDR1 MNHNS, CDR2 SASEGT. The CDR3 here is CASSEALWAGGVGRGGYTF. CDR3 sequence (DNA): TGTGCCAGCAGTGAAGCCCTATGGGCAGGGGGCGTCGGGCGGGGAGGCTACACCTTC.

This clone was detected once. CDR3 sequence reads: CASSLKAGDRGNQPQHF. The CDR3 DNA follows: TGTGCCAGCAGCTTAAAGGCAGGGGATCGAGGCAATCAGCCCCAGCATTTT. The rearrangement links TRBV7-3 to TRBJ1-5, with TRBD1 as a possible D gene (6 bases). V was trimmed by 1 base and J by 2 bases, leaving 15 bases between them. The germline gives CDR1 SGHTA, CDR2 FQGTGA. This CDR3 region has 17 residues.

The chain combines TRBV11-2 with TRBJ1-1; D unclear. The length of the CDR3 is 15 residues. CDR1 SGHAT and CDR2 FQNNGV come from the germline V gene. Trimming left V 1 base short and J 4 bases short, with 13 bases between. CDR3 protein: CASSLVGGFGTEAFF. CDR3 in DNA: TGTGCCAGCAGCTTAGTGGGAGGCTTCGGCACTGAAGCTTTCTTT.

This chain joins TRBV6-5 and TRBJ2-3; 9 bases align to TRBD1. V gave up 6 bases and J gave up 2 bases; unmatched junction bases: 3. This CDR3 comprises 14 residues. Germline assignment: CDR1 MNHEY and CDR2 SVGAGI. The CDR3 DNA is TGTGCCAGCAGAGGACAGGGGTACACAGATACGCAGTATTTT. Translated: CASRGQGYTDTQYF.

J is TRBJ1-1 and V is TRBV30; no reliable D call. V shed 4 bases and J shed 1 base, with 22 bases lying between them. The CDR3 sequence is 17 residues long. CDR1 GTSNPN and CDR2 SVGIG come from the germline V gene (reference sequence). The CDR3 DNA follows: TGTGCCTGGAACTCCCCAAGCCCCCTTAGCGAGAACACTGAAGCTTTCTTT. Its translation is CAWNSPSPLSENTEAFF.

The chain is built from TRBV12-5 and TRBJ1-1; 8 bases align to TRBD1. Losses at the gene ends were 5 bases for V and 5 bases for J; bases not matched to a gene: 7. There are 14 residues in the CDR3. Germline V lookup: CDR1 LGHNT, CDR2 FRNRAP. The CDR3 spells CASGATTGGTEAFF. The CDR3, as DNA: TGTGCTAGTGGTGCAACAACAGGGGGGACTGAAGCTTTCTTT. The entire variable domain, with the rest obtained from reference TRBV12-5 and TRBJ1-1, is as follows: DARVTQTPRHKVTEMGQEVTMRCQPILGHNTVFWYRQTMMQGLELLAYFRNRAPLDDSGMPKDRFSAEMPDATLATLKIQPSEPRDSAVYFCASGATTGGTEAFFGQGTRLTVV.